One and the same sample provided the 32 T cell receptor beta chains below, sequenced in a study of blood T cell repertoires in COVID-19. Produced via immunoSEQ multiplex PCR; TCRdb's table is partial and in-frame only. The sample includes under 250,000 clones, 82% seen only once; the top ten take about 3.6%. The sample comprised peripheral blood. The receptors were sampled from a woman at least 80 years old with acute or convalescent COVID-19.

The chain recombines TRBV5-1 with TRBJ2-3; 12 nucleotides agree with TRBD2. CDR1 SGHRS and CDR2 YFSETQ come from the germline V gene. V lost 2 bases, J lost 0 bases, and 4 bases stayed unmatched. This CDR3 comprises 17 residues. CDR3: CASSFRTSGGSTDTQYF. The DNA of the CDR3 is TGCGCCAGCAGCTTCCGAACTAGCGGGGGGAGCACAGATACGCAGTATTTT. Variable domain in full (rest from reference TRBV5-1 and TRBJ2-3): KAGVTQTPRYLIKTRGQQVTLSCSPISGHRSVSWYQQTPGQGLQFLFEYFSETQRNKGNFPGRFSGRQFSNSRSEMNVSTLELGDSALYLCASSFRTSGGSTDTQYFGPGTRLTVL.

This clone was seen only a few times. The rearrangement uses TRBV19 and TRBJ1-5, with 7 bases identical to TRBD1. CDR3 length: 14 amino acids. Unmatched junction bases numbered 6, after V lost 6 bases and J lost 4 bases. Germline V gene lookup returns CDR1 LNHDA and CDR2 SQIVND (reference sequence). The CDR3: CASRPDRYNQPQHF. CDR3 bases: TGTGCCAGTAGGCCGGACAGGTATAATCAGCCCCAGCATTTT.

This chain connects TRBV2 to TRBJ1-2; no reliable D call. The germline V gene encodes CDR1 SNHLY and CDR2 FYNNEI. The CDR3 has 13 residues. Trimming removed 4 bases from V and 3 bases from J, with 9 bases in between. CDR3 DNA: TGTGCCAGCAGTGTACGGGATGACTATGGCTACACCTTC. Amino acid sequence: CASSVRDDYGYTF.

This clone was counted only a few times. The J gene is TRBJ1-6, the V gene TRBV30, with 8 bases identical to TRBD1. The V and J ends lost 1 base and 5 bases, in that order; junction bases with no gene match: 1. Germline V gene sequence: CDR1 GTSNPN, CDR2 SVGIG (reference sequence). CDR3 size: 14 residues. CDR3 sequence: CAWSAGQDNSPLHF. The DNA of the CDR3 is TGTGCCTGGAGTGCGGGACAGGATAATTCACCCCTCCACTTT.

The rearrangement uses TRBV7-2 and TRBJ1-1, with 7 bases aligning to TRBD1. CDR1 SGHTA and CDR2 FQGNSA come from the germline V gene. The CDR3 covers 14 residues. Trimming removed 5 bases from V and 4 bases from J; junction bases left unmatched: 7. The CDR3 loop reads CASSLDRFGTEAFF. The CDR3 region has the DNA TGTGCCAGCAGCCTGGACAGGTTTGGCACTGAAGCTTTCTTT. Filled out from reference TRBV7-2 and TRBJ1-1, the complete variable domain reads GAGVSQSPSNKVTEKGKDVELRCDPISGHTALYWYRQSLGQGLEFLIYFQGNSAPDKSGLPSDRFSAERTGGSVSTLTIQRTQQEDSAVYLCASSLDRFGTEAFFGQGTRLTVV.

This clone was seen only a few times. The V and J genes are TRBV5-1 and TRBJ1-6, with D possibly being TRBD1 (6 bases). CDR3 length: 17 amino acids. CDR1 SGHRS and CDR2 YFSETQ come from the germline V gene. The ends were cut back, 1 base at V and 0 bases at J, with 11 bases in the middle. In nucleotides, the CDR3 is TGCGCCAGCAGCTTGACCCAGGGGAGCTCCTATAATTCACCCCTCCACTTT. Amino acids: CASSLTQGSSYNSPLHF. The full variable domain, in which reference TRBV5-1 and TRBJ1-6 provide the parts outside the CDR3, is KAGVTQTPRYLIKTRGQQVTLSCSPISGHRSVSWYQQTPGQGLQFLFEYFSETQRNKGNFPGRFSGRQFSNSRSEMNVSTLELGDSALYLCASSLTQGSSYNSPLHFGNGTRLTVT.

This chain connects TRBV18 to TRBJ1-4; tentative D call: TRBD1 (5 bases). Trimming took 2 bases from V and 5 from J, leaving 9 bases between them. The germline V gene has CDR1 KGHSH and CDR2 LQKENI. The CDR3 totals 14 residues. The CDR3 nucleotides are TGTGCCAGCTCACCAAACAGGCTCAATGAAAAACTGTTTTTT. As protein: CASSPNRLNEKLFF.

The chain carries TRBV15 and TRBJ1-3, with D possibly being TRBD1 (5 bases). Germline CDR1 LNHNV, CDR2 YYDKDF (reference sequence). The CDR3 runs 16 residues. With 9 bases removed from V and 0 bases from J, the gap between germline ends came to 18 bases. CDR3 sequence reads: CATNPGGFSSGNTIYF. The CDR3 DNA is TGTGCCACAAACCCCGGGGGGTTTTCCTCTGGAAACACCATATATTTT.

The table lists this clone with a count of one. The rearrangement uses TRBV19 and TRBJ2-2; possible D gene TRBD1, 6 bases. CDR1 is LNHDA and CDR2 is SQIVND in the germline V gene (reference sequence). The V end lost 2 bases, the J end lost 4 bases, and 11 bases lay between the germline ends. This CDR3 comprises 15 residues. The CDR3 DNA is TGTGCCAGTAGTATAAGTCAGGGGAGCACCGGGGAGCTGTTTTTT. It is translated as CASSISQGSTGELFF.

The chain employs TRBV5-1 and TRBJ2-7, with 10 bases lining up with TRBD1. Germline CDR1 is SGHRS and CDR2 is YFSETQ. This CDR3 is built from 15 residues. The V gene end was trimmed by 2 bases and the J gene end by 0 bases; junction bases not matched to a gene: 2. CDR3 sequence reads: CASSFGTGVSYEQYF. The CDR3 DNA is TGCGCCAGCAGCTTTGGGACAGGGGTCTCCTACGAGCAGTACTTC. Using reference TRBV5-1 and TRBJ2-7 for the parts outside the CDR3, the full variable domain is KAGVTQTPRYLIKTRGQQVTLSCSPISGHRSVSWYQQTPGQGLQFLFEYFSETQRNKGNFPGRFSGRQFSNSRSEMNVSTLELGDSALYLCASSFGTGVSYEQYFGPGTRLTVT.

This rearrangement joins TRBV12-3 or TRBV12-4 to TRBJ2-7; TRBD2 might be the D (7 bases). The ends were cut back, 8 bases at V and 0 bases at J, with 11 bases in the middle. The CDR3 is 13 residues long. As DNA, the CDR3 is TGTGCCAGCTGGGCGGGGGCCTCCTACGAGCAGTACTTC. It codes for CASWAGASYEQYF.

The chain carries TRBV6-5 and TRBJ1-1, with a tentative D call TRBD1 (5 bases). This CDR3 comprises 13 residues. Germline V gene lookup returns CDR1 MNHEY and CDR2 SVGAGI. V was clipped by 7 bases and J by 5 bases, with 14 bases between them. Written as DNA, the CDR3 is TGTGCCAGCACTTTCAGTGGGGGGACTGAAGCTTTCTTT. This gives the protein CASTFSGGTEAFF.

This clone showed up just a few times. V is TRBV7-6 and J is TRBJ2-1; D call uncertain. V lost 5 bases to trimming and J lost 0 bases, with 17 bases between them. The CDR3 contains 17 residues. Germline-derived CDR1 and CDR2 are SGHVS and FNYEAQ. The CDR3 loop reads CASSPNPRMSSYNEQFF. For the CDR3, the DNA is TGTGCCAGCAGCCCGAATCCCAGGATGAGCTCCTACAATGAGCAGTTCTTC.

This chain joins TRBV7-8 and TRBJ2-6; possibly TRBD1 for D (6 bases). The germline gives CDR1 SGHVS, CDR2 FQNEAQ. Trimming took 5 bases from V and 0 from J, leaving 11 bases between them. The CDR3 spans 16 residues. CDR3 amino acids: CASSLWGPSGANVLTF. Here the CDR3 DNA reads TGTGCCAGCAGCCTATGGGGGCCCTCTGGGGCCAACGTCCTGACTTTC.

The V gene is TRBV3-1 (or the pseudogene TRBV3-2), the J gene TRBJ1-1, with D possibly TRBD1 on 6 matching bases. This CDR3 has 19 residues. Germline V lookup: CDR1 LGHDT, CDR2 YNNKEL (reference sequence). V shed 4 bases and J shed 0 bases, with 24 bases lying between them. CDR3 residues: CASSRLSLLGAHMNTEAFF. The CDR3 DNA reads TGTGCCAGCAGCCGCCTTTCCCTATTGGGGGCCCACATGAACACTGAAGCTTTCTTT.

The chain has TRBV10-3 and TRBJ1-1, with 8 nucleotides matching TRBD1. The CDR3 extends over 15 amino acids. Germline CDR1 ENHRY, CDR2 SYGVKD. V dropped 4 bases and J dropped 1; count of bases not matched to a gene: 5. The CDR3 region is CAISAPDRANTEAFF. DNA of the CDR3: TGTGCCATCAGTGCTCCGGACAGGGCGAACACTGAAGCTTTCTTT.

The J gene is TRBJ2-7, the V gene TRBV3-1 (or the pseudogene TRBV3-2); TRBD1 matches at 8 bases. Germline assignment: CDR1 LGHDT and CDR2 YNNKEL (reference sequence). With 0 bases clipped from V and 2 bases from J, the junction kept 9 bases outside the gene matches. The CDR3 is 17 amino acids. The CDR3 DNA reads TGTGCCAGCAGCCAAGATTGGCGGACAGGGCCCCCCTACGAGCAGTACTTC. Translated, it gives CASSQDWRTGPPYEQYF.

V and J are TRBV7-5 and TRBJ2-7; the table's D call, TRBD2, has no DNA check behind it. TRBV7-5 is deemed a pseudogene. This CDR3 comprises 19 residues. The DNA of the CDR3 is TGTGCCAGAAGCCCTTTAGCATCTGGTCGGCCGTATAGCTCCTACGAGCAGTACTTC. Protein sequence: CARSPLASGRPYSSYEQYF.

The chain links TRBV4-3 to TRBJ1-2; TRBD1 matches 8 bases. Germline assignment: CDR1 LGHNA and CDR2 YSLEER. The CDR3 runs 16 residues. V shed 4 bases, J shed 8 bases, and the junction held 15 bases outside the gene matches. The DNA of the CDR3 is TGCGCCAGCAGCCGAGCGACCGGGACAGGACTGGGGGGCTACACCTTC. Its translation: CASSRATGTGLGGYTF.

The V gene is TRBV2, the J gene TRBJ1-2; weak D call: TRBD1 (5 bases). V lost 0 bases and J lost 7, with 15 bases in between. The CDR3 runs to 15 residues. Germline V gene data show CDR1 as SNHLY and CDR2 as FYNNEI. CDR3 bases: TGTGCCAGCAGTGAAGCAGACGGGACTAGGGGTGGCTACACCTTC. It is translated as CASSEADGTRGGYTF.

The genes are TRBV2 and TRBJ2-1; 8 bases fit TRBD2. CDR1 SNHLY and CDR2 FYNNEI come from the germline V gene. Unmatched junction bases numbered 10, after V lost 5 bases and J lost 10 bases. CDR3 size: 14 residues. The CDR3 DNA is TGTGCCAGCAGTCCGGGACTAGAGGGCGAAGAGCAGTTCTTC. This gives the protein CASSPGLEGEEQFF.

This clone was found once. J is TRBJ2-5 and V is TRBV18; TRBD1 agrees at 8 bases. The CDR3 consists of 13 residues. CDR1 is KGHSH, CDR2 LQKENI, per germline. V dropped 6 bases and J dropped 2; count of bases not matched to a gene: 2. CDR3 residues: CASSWTGQETQYF. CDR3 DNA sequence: TGTGCCAGCTCTTGGACAGGGCAAGAGACCCAGTACTTC.

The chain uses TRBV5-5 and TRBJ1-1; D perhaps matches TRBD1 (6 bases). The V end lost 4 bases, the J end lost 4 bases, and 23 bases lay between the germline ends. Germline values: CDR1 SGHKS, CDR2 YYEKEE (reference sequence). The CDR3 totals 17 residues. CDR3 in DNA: TGTGCCAGCAGCCGGACAGAAGGCTACCAAAGGGTCACTGAAGCTTTCTTT. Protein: CASSRTEGYQRVTEAFF.

This CDR3 is CASSEGGSYSNQPQHF. The CDR3 nucleotides read TGTGCCAGCAGTGAGGGAGGCAGTTATAGCAATCAGCCCCAGCATTTT. This chain uses TRBV6-1 with TRBJ1-5; D unresolved. The CDR3 consists of 16 residues. The V gene lost 3 bases and the J gene lost 0 bases, with 12 bases spanning the gap. The germline gives CDR1 MNHNS, CDR2 SASEGT.

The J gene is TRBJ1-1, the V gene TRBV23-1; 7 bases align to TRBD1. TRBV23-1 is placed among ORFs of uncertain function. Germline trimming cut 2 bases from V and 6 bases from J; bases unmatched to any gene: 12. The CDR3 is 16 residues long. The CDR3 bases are TGCGCCAGCAGTCAACCTCACAGGGGTAGCTTTCCTGAAGCTTTCTTT. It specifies CASSQPHRGSFPEAFF.

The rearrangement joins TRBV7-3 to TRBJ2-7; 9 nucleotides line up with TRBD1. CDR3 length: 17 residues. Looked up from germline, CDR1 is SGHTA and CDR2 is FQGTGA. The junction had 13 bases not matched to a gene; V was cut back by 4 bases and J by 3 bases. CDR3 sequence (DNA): TGTGCCAGCAGCTCCCAGGACAGGGGCCCAGATGGCTACGAGCAGTACTTC. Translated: CASSSQDRGPDGYEQYF.

The CDR3: CASSSRLAGTDTQYF. As DNA, the CDR3 is TGTGCCAGCAGTTCCCGACTAGCGGGCACAGATACGCAGTATTTT. The V and J genes are TRBV6-1 and TRBJ2-3, with TRBD2 matching 9 bases. CDR3 length: 15 amino acids. The V gene's germline CDR1 is MNHNS and CDR2 SASEGT. V lost 5 bases and J lost 1; bases outside the gene matches: 4.

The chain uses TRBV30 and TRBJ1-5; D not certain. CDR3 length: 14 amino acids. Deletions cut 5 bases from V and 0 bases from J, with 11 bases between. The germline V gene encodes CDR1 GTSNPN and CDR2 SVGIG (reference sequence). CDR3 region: CAWAQQHSNQPQHF. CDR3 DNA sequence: TGTGCCTGGGCACAGCAACATAGCAATCAGCCCCAGCATTTT.

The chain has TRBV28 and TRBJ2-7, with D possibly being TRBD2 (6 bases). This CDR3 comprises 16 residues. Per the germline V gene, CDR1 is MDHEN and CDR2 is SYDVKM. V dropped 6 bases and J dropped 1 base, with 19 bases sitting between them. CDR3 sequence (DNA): TGTGCCAGCAGGCGGGCGGGGTTCGGCCGGTCCTACGAGCAGTACTTC. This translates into CASRRAGFGRSYEQYF.

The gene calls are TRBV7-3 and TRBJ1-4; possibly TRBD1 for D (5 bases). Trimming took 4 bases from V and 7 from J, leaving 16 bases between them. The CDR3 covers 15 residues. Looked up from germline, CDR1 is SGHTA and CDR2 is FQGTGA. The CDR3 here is CASSSPMGRSEKLFF. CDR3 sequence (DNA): TGTGCCAGCAGCTCCCCCATGGGGCGGAGTGAAAAACTGTTTTTT.

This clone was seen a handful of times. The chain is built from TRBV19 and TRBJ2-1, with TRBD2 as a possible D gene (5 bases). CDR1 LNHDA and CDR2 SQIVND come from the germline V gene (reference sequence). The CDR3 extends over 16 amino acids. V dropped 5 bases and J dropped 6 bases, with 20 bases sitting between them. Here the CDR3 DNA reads TGTGCCAGTAGTCCGCCCCGGCCCGGACTGAGCAATGAGCAGTTCTTC. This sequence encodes CASSPPRPGLSNEQFF.

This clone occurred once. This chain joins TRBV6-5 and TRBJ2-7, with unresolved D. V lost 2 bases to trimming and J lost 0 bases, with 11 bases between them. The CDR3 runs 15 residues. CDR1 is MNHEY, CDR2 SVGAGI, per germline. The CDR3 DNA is TGTGCCAGCAGTTACGGGCAGGAAAGCTCCTACGAGCAGTACTTC. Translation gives CASSYGQESSYEQYF.